The clone carrying this TCR beta chain was seen at least ten times. Its antigen is not identified. This sample stems from a study of neurological immune-mediated disorders. The ends were cut back, 8 bases at V and 4 bases at J, with 14 bases in the middle. The CDR3 runs to 13 residues. Germline-derived CDR1 and CDR2 are MNHNY and SVGAGI (reference sequence). TCRdb reprocessed the 5' RACE reads with MiXCR, giving one entry per CDR3 protein. The sample consists of 25,000 to 35,000 distinct CDR3 sequences, about 1.6% of them appearing once. Points from the study as a whole: TCR clonal expansion peaked in HTLV-1-associated myelopathy patients and was lowest in multiple sclerosis patients. The expanded clones of different subjects shared no CDR3 amino acid sequences (suggesting private repertoires in all groups).

The V and J genes are TRBV6-6 and TRBJ1-1; D possibly corresponds to TRBD1 (5 bases). The clonotype was recovered from a woman in her 30s with multiple sclerosis. The sample was PBMCs. The CDR3 region is CASGGVRGTEAFF. CDR3 coding DNA: TGTGCCAGCGGGGGAGTTCGAGGCACTGAAGCTTTCTTT.